The sequence of this TCR beta chain was determined in a study of blood T cell repertoires in COVID-19. Sequencing used immunoSEQ multiplex PCR; TCRdb keeps in-frame clones, though not all of them. The sample has about 170,000 clones, around three quarters seen once. Trimming took 3 bases from V and 6 from J, leaving 12 bases between them. This CDR3 has 13 residues. Germline V gives CDR1 MDHEN, CDR2 SYDVKM. The participants were between roughly 18 and 89 years old and came from 24 US areas. This sequence originates from a woman in her 70s in a cohort exposed to, infected with or recovered from COVID-19 (not recorded which). This sequence joins TRBV28 and TRBJ2-7; a possible D gene is TRBD1 (5 bases). The material sequenced was PBMCs or T cells enriched from blood (not recorded which). CDR3 residues: CASSLGRWGEQYF. The CDR3 DNA follows: TGTGCCAGCAGTTTGGGGCGGTGGGGCGAGCAGTACTTC.